The 23 T cell receptor beta chains below all came from one sample that was sequenced in a study of cytomegalovirus exposure and HLA in healthy donors. The PCR had 60 Vbeta and 13 Jbeta primers. Sequencing used immunoSEQ multiplex PCR; TCRdb keeps in-frame clones, though not all of them. The sample contains over 120,000 clones, approximately 84% of which appear only once. Sequenced material: PBMCs. The receptors derive from a woman aged 60-75 years in good health and CMV-seropositive.

This chain connects TRBV28 to TRBJ2-7, with TRBD2 as a possible D gene (5 bases). CDR1 and CDR2 from the germline V gene are MDHEN and SYDVKM. The CDR3 runs 16 residues. Trimming cost V 5 bases and J 12 bases, with 29 bases left between them. Here the CDR3 DNA reads TGTGCCAGCAGTCCTTTGAGCGGCAACCTCAATTTAGTCAGGTACTTC. This encodes CASSPLSGNLNLVRYF.

The chain uses TRBV19 and TRBJ2-5; no definite D call. The V end was cut by 5 bases, the J end by 2 bases, with 9 bases between. The germline gives CDR1 LNHDA, CDR2 SQIVND (reference sequence). This CDR3 spans 13 amino acids. CDR3 in amino acids: CASSRRYQETQYF. The CDR3 DNA sequence: TGTGCCAGTAGTCGGCGGTATCAAGAGACCCAGTACTTC. Full variable domain (missing parts from reference TRBV19 and TRBJ2-5): DGGITQSPKYLFRKEGQNVTLSCEQNLNHDAMYWYRQDPGQGLRLIYYSQIVNDFQKGDIAEGYSVSREKKESFPLTVTSAQKNPTAFYLCASSRRYQETQYFGPGTRLLVL.

The V call is TRBV10-3, the J call TRBJ2-2, with D possibly being TRBD2 (6 bases). The CDR3 sequence is 16 residues long. Germline lookup yields CDR1 ENHRY and CDR2 SYGVKD. The ends were cut back, 6 bases at V and 7 bases at J, with 21 bases in the middle. The CDR3 DNA is TGTGCCATCAGGGAGGGACTCCCCTCGGGAGTCGGGGAGCTGTTTTTT. Translation: CAIREGLPSGVGELFF.

The chain uses TRBV11-3 and TRBJ2-5; D is uncertain. Per germline, CDR1 SGHNT and CDR2 YENEEA. V gave up 2 bases and J gave up 13 bases, with 14 bases separating them. This CDR3 comprises 12 residues. CDR3 loop: CASSLTPVERYF. The CDR3 DNA follows: TGTGCCAGCAGCTTAACGCCCGTCGAGCGGTACTTC.

This clone was seen just once. J is TRBJ2-2 and V is TRBV19, with unresolved D. From germline, CDR1 is LNHDA and CDR2 SQIVND (reference sequence). The CDR3 is made up of 12 amino acids. The V end was cut by 3 bases, the J end by 8 bases, with 7 bases between. The CDR3 spells CASSIPLGELFF. CDR3 in DNA: TGTGCCAGTAGTATTCCCTTGGGGGAGCTGTTTTTT.

The genes are TRBV7-3 and TRBJ2-1; D is ambiguous. CDR3 size: 15 residues. V lost 2 bases and J 0 bases, leaving 8 bases between the germline ends. CDR1 and CDR2 (germline): SGHTA, FQGTGA. Written as DNA, the CDR3 is TGTGCCAGCAGCTTACAGTCTAGCTCCTACAATGAGCAGTTCTTC. Translating gives CASSLQSSSYNEQFF.

There are a few counts of this clone. The V gene is TRBV4-1, the J gene TRBJ2-3; D unclear. The CDR3 length is 15 residues. Germline loops: CDR1 MGHRA, CDR2 YSYEKL. V lost 2 bases and J 1 base, leaving 10 bases between the germline ends. The CDR3 sequence: CASSQTTWGTDTQYF. As DNA, the CDR3 is TGCGCCAGCAGCCAAACTACCTGGGGCACAGATACGCAGTATTTT.

The V gene is TRBV7-2, the J gene TRBJ1-3; TRBD1 agrees at 8 bases. The V segment lost 5 bases and the J segment 3 bases; nucleotides outside the gene matches: 9. In germline, CDR1 is SGHTA, CDR2 FQGNSA. There are 16 residues in the CDR3. CDR3 coding DNA: TGTGCCAGCAGCCAGATTACAGGGGGAGGTGGAAACACCATATATTTT. Protein sequence: CASSQITGGGGNTIYF.

The genes are TRBV5-4 and TRBJ2-1; D ambiguous. V shed 7 bases and J shed 10 bases, with 18 bases lying between them. There are 13 residues in the CDR3. From germline, CDR1 is SGHNT and CDR2 YYREEE (reference sequence). The DNA of the CDR3 is TGTGCCAGCCGCTCAGAAGAAGTCAGGGAGCAGTTCTTC. Protein: CASRSEEVREQFF.

V and J are TRBV7-9 and TRBJ2-4; D possibly corresponds to TRBD1 (5 bases). In germline, CDR1 is SEHNR, CDR2 FQNEAQ (reference sequence). The CDR3 spans 15 residues. Deletions cut 4 bases from V and 4 bases from J, with 14 bases between. CDR3 region: CASSSLEGAKNIQYF. The CDR3 nucleotides are TGTGCCAGCAGCTCCCTTGAAGGGGCTAAAAACATTCAGTACTTC.

This clone is a singleton in its sample. This chain links TRBV29-1 with TRBJ2-7; D perhaps matches TRBD1 (5 bases). This CDR3 comprises 12 residues. The V end lost 6 bases, the J end lost 1 base, and 10 bases lay between the germline ends. CDR1 and CDR2 (germline): SQVTM, ANQGSEA. This chain's CDR3 is CSVKQDSYEQYF. CDR3 in DNA: TGCAGCGTGAAACAGGATTCCTACGAGCAGTACTTC.

This clone has just one count. The chain employs TRBV7-9 and TRBJ2-1; tentatively, D is TRBD2 (6 bases). The V end was cut by 1 base, the J end by 3 bases, with 7 bases between. The CDR3 covers 14 residues. Germline CDR1 SEHNR, CDR2 FQNEAQ (reference sequence). CDR3 nucleotide sequence: TGTGCCAGCAGCTTAGTGCGGGACTACAATGAGCAGTTCTTC. It encodes CASSLVRDYNEQFF.

The chain combines TRBV30 with TRBJ1-1, with TRBD1 matching 7 bases. The germline V gene has CDR1 GTSNPN and CDR2 SVGIG (reference sequence). The V gene end was trimmed by 2 bases and the J gene end by 4 bases; junction bases not matched to a gene: 4. The CDR3 extends over 13 amino acids. CDR3 nucleotide sequence: TGTGCCTGGAGTTCTCAGGGGGGCACTGAAGCTTTCTTT. Protein: CAWSSQGGTEAFF.

The chain employs TRBV5-1 and TRBJ2-5; 9 bases map to TRBD2. In germline, CDR1 is SGHRS, CDR2 YFSETQ. The CDR3 extends over 15 amino acids. The V gene end was trimmed by 1 base and the J gene end by 2 bases; junction bases not matched to a gene: 3. The CDR3 is CASSLKLAGQETQYF. CDR3 DNA: TGCGCCAGCAGCTTGAAGCTAGCGGGGCAAGAGACCCAGTACTTC.

This clone turned up a few times. This chain joins TRBV7-8 and TRBJ1-6; D is uncertain. V lost 0 bases, J lost 11 bases, and 14 bases lay in between. CDR1 and CDR2 from the germline V gene are SGHVS and FQNEAQ. The CDR3 runs to 15 residues. The CDR3 DNA follows: TGTGCCAGCAGCTTAGCGGAGGGAAGCTACGCACCCCTCCACTTT. It encodes CASSLAEGSYAPLHF.

The V gene is TRBV6-6, the J gene TRBJ2-7; D perhaps matches TRBD1 (5 bases). The CDR3 sequence is 13 residues long. Trimming took 8 bases from V and 0 from J, leaving 11 bases between them. Germline V CDR1 and CDR2: MNHNY, SVGAGI (reference sequence). In DNA, the CDR3 is TGTGCCAGCGGCCAGGGCCTCTCCTACGAGCAGTACTTC. This codes for CASGQGLSYEQYF.

The chain links TRBV6-5 to TRBJ2-1; D gene ambiguous. The germline V gene has CDR1 MNHEY and CDR2 SVGAGI. CDR3 length equals 14 residues. Trimming took 4 bases from V and 0 from J, leaving 7 bases between them. The DNA for the CDR3 is TGTGCCAGCAGTTTATATAGCTCCTACAATGAGCAGTTCTTC. This encodes CASSLYSSYNEQFF.

This clone was picked up one time. This chain connects TRBV7-9 to TRBJ2-2; maybe TRBD1 (6 bases). This CDR3 contains 13 residues. Trimming removed 5 bases at V and 6 bases at J, with 10 bases between. Germline CDR1 SEHNR, CDR2 FQNEAQ (reference sequence). CDR3 amino acids: CASSPQGSGELFF. The CDR3 bases are TGTGCCAGCAGCCCACAGGGATCCGGGGAGCTGTTTTTT.

This clone was observed a few times. This sequence joins TRBV28 and TRBJ1-4; TRBD1 aligns across 9 bases. The junction had 10 bases not matched to a gene; V was cut back by 4 bases and J by 4 bases. The CDR3 sequence is 17 residues long. Germline V gene data show CDR1 as MDHEN and CDR2 as SYDVKM. The CDR3 coding sequence is TGTGCCAGCAGTTCGCCGGGACAGGGCTGGAATAATGAAAAACTGTTTTTT. Translation: CASSSPGQGWNNEKLFF.

In regard to this clone: One end of the junction varies from germline; a read error may be responsible. The chain recombines TRBV13 with TRBJ2-3; tentatively, D is TRBD1 (6 bases). This CDR3 contains 12 residues. Germline values: CDR1 PRHDT, CDR2 FYEKMQ (reference sequence). The CDR3 protein is CASSFGGTRGSF. The DNA for the CDR3 is TGTGCCAGCAGCTTCGGTGGGACAAGGGGGTCATTT.

This clone was counted only a few times. This rearrangement joins TRBV18 to TRBJ2-3; TRBD2 matches at 16 bases. The germline gives CDR1 KGHSH, CDR2 LQKENI. The CDR3 totals 18 residues. The V segment lost 2 bases and the J segment 8 bases; nucleotides outside the gene matches: 10. The DNA for the CDR3 is TGTGCCAGCTCACCAAAGGGACTAGCGGGAGGGCCTTTTGTTACGCAGTATTTT. Translating it yields CASSPKGLAGGPFVTQYF. Looking up the rest from reference TRBV18 and TRBJ2-3 gives the full variable domain: NAGVMQNPRHLVRRRGQEARLRCSPMKGHSHVYWYRQLPEEGLKFMVYLQKENIIDESGMPKERFSAEFPKEGPSILRIQQVVRGDSAAYFCASSPKGLAGGPFVTQYFGPGTRLTVL.

This clone was counted a few times. The rearrangement links TRBV28 to TRBJ1-5; D may be TRBD1 (6 bases). The germline gives CDR1 MDHEN, CDR2 SYDVKM. The CDR3 has 14 amino acids. Between the trimmed V and J ends, which lost 4 bases and 6 bases, there was a span of 13 bases. CDR3 sequence: CASSSEQGSQPQHF. Here the CDR3 DNA reads TGTGCCAGCAGTTCCGAACAGGGTAGTCAGCCCCAGCATTTT.

The chain recombines TRBV18 with TRBJ1-4, with D unclear. Trimming shortened V by 1 base and J by 3 bases, and 15 bases separated the two germline ends. This CDR3 spans 17 amino acids. Germline loops: CDR1 KGHSH, CDR2 LQKENI. The CDR3 here is CASSPLRTDRANEKLFF. For the CDR3, the DNA is TGTGCCAGCTCACCACTAAGGACTGACCGCGCTAATGAAAAACTGTTTTTT.